The present entry profiles one TCR beta chain with its context. The antigen it binds to is not known. Base-call qualities are not available, and no considerably larger clone is one nucleotide away. This sample stems from a study of blood T cell repertoires in COVID-19 (dated by TCRdb to the early 2020s). Turning to the overall study: The collaborator samples originated in the United States, Italy and Spain and spanned the acute and convalescent phases of COVID-19. The material from the prospective study consisted of cDNA or gDNA derived from T cells, B-cell-depleted T cells, or PBMCs. Subjects who had been exposed to COVID-19, were actively infected with it, or had recovered from it provided the deeply sampled blood TCRbeta repertoires that made up the dataset. The repertoires were made available in a free public database intended to serve as a resource for research on the immune response to SARS-CoV-2. The samples were drawn from the first 160 participants of the ongoing ImmuneRACE study and from 1,200 or so subjects provided by 6 global collaborators. The sample metadata nearly always contained a de-identified subject ID, COVID-19 status, age in years and sex. Where HLA class I and class II types were available, the types were taken from metadata supplied by the sample provider, not from assay-based typing.

Whole blood was collected in K2EDTA tubes by collaborating institutions according to the institutions' own protocols. For TCRbeta analysis, collaborators shipped samples in one of three forms: frozen whole blood, isolated PBMCs, or DNA extracted from either of those sample types. The immunoSEQ Assay, a bias-controlled multiplex PCR, was used to amplify TCRbeta CDR3 regions from genomic DNA. Under the source paper's analysis protocol: Nucleated cell counts per sample were estimated from amplification of reference gene primers within the assay. To quantify the absolute abundance of each unique TCRbeta CDR3 rearrangement, sequence reads were collapsed and filtered. For each sample, productive Simpson clonality was calculated as the square root of Simpson's diversity index over productive rearrangements. The clones in this table, taken by TCRdb from immuneACCESS, are in-frame only. Not every clone is retained; where verified, under half of the shortfall comes from an unresolved V gene, and the cause of the rest is unknown. The V and J calls and clone size come from that table; D and trimming were worked out from the DNA. Present in this sample are a few hundred thousand clones, 80% to 90% of which were seen just once. The top ten clonotypes cover approximately 6.2% of the sample.

The paper's findings and limits, for the study overall: How much clinical and demographic metadata was included differed by source and by participant, and the metadata was provided uncurated.

The germline V end is reduced by 1 base and the J end by 5 bases; junction bases left unmatched: 5. Sequences SGHVS (CDR1) and FNYEAQ (CDR2) are obtained from the germline V gene. There are 14 amino acids in the CDR3, from cysteine to phenylalanine inclusive. Only the CDR3 portion is preserved as DNA: 42 bases, with reading frame beginning at the first base. The sequenced material came from peripheral blood. The source of this sequence is a man aged 60-69 years with acute or convalescent COVID-19. The chain employs TRBV7-6 and TRBJ2-7; 7 bases in the middle match TRBD2. The nucleotide sequence reads TGTGCCAGCAGCTTAGGGCGGGAGCTGAACGAGCAGTACTTC. Its protein product is CASSLGRELNEQYF.